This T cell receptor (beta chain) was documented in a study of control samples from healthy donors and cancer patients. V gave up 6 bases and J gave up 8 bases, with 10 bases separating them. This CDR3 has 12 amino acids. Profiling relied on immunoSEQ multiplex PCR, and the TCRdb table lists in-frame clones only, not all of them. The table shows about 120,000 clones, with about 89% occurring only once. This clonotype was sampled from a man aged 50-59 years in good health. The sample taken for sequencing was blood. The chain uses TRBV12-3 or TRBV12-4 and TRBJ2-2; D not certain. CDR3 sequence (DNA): TGTGCCAGCAGCCTTTTCGGTGGGGAGCTGTTTTTT. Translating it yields CASSLFGGELFF.